These 9 T cell receptor beta chains were sequenced from one sample in a study of blood T cell repertoires in COVID-19. Assay: immunoSEQ multiplex PCR; the TCRdb copy retains only in-frame clones and omits some. In the table there are more than 25,000 clones, 90% of which are singletons. Sequencing used peripheral blood. All receptors come from a man between 65 and 85 years old with active or convalescent COVID-19.

V gene TRBV5-6 combines with J gene TRBJ1-4; possibly TRBD1 for D (5 bases). CDR3 size: 14 residues. V was clipped by 2 bases and J by 4 bases, with 9 bases between them. The germline V gene has CDR1 SGHDT and CDR2 YYEEEE. The CDR3 protein is CASSFSGFNEKLFF. The CDR3 coding sequence is TGTGCCAGCAGCTTTTCAGGGTTTAATGAAAAACTGTTTTTT.

V and J are TRBV6-5 and TRBJ1-2; D is undetermined. V was shortened by 2 bases and J by 4 bases, with 8 bases between the two germline ends. CDR3 length: 13 amino acids. Germline V CDR1 and CDR2: MNHEY, SVGAGI. The CDR3 sequence: CASSYALSYGYTF. As DNA, the CDR3 is TGTGCCAGCAGTTACGCTCTAAGCTATGGCTACACCTTC.

The chain joins TRBV7-2 to TRBJ2-5; tentative D call: TRBD1 (6 bases). Trimming shortened V by 4 bases and J by 4 bases, and 16 bases separated the two germline ends. Germline assignment: CDR1 SGHTA and CDR2 FQGNSA. The CDR3 has 15 residues. The CDR3: CASSSRRGTGETQYF. CDR3 bases: TGTGCCAGCAGCTCGCGCAGGGGTACGGGAGAGACCCAGTACTTC.

J is TRBJ2-1 and V is TRBV4-1; 9 bases agree with TRBD2. The junction had 7 bases not matched to a gene; V was cut back by 1 base and J by 6 bases. Looked up from germline, CDR1 is MGHRA and CDR2 is YSYEKL. The CDR3 loop spans 16 amino acids. CDR3 nucleotide sequence: TGCGCCAGCAGCCAAGTGAGAGCGGGGGGTAGCAATGAGCAGTTCTTC. This translates into CASSQVRAGGSNEQFF.

The chain joins TRBV29-1 to TRBJ1-1; D not certain. From germline, CDR1 is SQVTM and CDR2 ANQGSEA. The CDR3 extends over 13 amino acids. The germline V and J ends were trimmed by 6 bases and 5 bases, with 16 bases remaining between them. The CDR3 reads CSVEHPSGTEAFF. CDR3 sequence (DNA): TGCAGCGTGGAACACCCATCGGGGACTGAAGCTTTCTTT.

DNA for the CDR3: TGCGCCAGCAGCCCCGGTAACACAGATACGCAGTATTTT. It specifies CASSPGNTDTQYF. The chain is built from TRBV5-1 and TRBJ2-3; D is ambiguous. V shed 4 bases and J shed 2 bases, with 8 bases lying between them. The CDR3 is 13 amino acids. Germline values: CDR1 SGHRS, CDR2 YFSETQ.

The chain joins TRBV21-1 to TRBJ2-5; the table assigns TRBD2, which was not confirmed against the DNA. TRBV21-1 is shown as a pseudogene. CDR3 length: 14 residues. The CDR3 here is CASSKGGTKETQYF. CDR3 sequence (DNA): TGTGCCAGCAGCAAAGGTGGCACTAAAGAGACCCAGTACTTC.

This rearrangement joins TRBV5-1 to TRBJ1-4, with D tentatively TRBD1 (6 bases). V lost 4 bases to trimming and J lost 3 bases, with 13 bases between them. CDR1 is SGHRS and CDR2 is YFSETQ in the germline V gene. This CDR3 is 15 amino acids long. The chain's CDR3 is CASSPQGHPNEKLFF. As DNA, the CDR3 is TGCGCCAGCAGCCCTCAGGGGCACCCTAATGAAAAACTGTTTTTT.

This sequence joins TRBV19 and TRBJ1-1; D is undetermined. The V end lost 4 bases, the J end lost 6 bases, and 6 bases lay between the germline ends. The CDR3 totals 11 residues. Germline V CDR1 and CDR2: LNHDA, SQIVND (reference sequence). CDR3 sequence: CASSRVPEAFF. The CDR3 DNA reads as TGTGCCAGTAGTAGAGTTCCTGAAGCTTTCTTT. Full variable domain (rest looked up from reference TRBV19 and TRBJ1-1): DGGITQSPKYLFRKEGQNVTLSCEQNLNHDAMYWYRQDPGQGLRLIYYSQIVNDFQKGDIAEGYSVSREKKESFPLTVTSAQKNPTAFYLCASSRVPEAFFGQGTRLTVV.